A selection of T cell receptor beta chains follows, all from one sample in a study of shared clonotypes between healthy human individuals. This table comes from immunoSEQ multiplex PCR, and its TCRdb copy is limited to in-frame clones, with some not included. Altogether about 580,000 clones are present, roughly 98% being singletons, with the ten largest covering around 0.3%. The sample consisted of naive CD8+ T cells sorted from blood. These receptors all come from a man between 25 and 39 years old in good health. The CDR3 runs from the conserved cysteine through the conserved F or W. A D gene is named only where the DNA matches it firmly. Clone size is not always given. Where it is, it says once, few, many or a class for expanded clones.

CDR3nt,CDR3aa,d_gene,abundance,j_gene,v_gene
TGTGCCAGCAGGGGGAGCATCAATGAGCAGTTCTTC,CASRGSINEQFF,-,-,TRBJ2-1,TRBV2
TGTGCCAGCAGTGAGGACAGGGAAGAGACCCAGTACTTC,CASSEDREETQYF,TRBD1,-,TRBJ2-5,TRBV6-1
TGTGCCAGCAGCTTATTAGAGACCCAGTACTTC,CASSLLETQYF,-,-,TRBJ2-5,TRBV7-8
TGTGCCAGCAGCCAAGGTCTAGGATACAATGAGCAGTTCTTC,CASSQGLGYNEQFF,-,-,TRBJ2-1,TRBV14
TGTGCCAGCAGCGCCAGGGGCACAGATACGCAGTATTTT,CASSARGTDTQYF,-,once,TRBJ2-3,TRBV9
TGTGCCAGCAGCTCCCGTAGGAGAGCGAACACTGAAGCTTTCTTT,CASSSRRRANTEAFF,-,-,TRBJ1-1,TRBV21-1
TGTGCCACCAGCGCGGTCGGATATAACTATGGCTACACCTTC,CATSAVGYNYGYTF,-,-,TRBJ1-2,TRBV15
TGTGCCAGCAGCTCTGGGACAGGGAGTCAGCCCCAGCATTTT,CASSSGTGSQPQHF,TRBD1,-,TRBJ1-5,TRBV7-9
TGCGCCAGCAGCCAAGGCGATAGTGGACGGGAGCTGTTTTTT,CASSQGDSGRELFF,-,-,TRBJ2-2,TRBV4-3
TGTGCCAGCAGGGTCGACAGGGTCAACTACTACGAGCAGTACTTC,CASRVDRVNYYEQYF,TRBD1,-,TRBJ2-7,TRBV25-1
TGTGCCAGCAGTCGAGGAGGTCCGGGGGAACTTTCTTACGAGCAGTACTTC,CASSRGGPGELSYEQYF,-,-,TRBJ2-7,TRBV7-8
TGCGCCACCTTGATAGTCCATGAGCAGTTCTTC,CATLIVHEQFF,-,-,TRBJ2-1,TRBV10-2